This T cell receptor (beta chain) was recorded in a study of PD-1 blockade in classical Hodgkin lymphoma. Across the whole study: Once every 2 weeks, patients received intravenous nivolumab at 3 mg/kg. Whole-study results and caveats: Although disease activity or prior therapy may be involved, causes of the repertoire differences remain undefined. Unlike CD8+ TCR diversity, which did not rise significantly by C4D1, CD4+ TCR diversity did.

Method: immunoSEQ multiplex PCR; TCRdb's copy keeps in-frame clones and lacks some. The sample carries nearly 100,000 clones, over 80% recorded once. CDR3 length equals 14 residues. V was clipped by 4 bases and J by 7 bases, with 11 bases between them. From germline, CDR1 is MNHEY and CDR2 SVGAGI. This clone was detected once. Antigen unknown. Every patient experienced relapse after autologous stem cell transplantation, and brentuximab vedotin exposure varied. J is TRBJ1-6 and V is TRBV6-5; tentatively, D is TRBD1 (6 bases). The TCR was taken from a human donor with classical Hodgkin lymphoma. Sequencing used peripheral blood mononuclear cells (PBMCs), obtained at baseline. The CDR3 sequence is CASSLQGPNSPLHF. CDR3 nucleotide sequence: TGTGCCAGCAGTTTACAGGGCCCAAATTCACCCCTCCACTTT.